The 30 T cell receptor beta chains below come from one sample, sequenced in a study of beta chain features in type 1 diabetes. Study-wide points: Shorter TCRB CDR3s, moderately but significantly so, marked every one of the four CD4+ subsets in Type 1 diabetes patients.

Investigators reverse transcribed all isolated RNA, so they sequenced expressed TCRB transcripts. Data came from immunoSEQ multiplex PCR; TCRdb stores just in-frame clones and leaves some out. The sample holds about 660,000 clones, around an eighth seen once. What these receptors recognize is not known. What was sequenced was naive CD4+ T cells from blood. The receptors originated from a man between 18 and 29 years old with type 1 diabetes.

This clone was seen a handful of times. This chain links TRBV28 with TRBJ1-2; 10 positions match TRBD1. V was clipped by 1 base and J by 1 base; unmatched bases: 3. Germline V lookup: CDR1 MDHEN, CDR2 SYDVKM. The CDR3 is 16 residues long. The CDR3 nucleotides read TGTGCCAGCAGTTTATCCGGGACAGGGGATAACTATGGCTACACCTTC. Translating gives CASSLSGTGDNYGYTF.

The rearrangement joins TRBV11-2 to TRBJ1-2; possible D gene TRBD1, 5 bases. V dropped 1 base and J dropped 3 bases, with 18 bases sitting between them. This CDR3 region has 17 residues. Germline CDR1 SGHAT, CDR2 FQNNGV. For the CDR3, the DNA is TGTGCCAGCAGCTTAGTAAGGGGTTGGCAGCGGCACTATGGCTACACCTTC. This gives the protein CASSLVRGWQRHYGYTF.

The chain has TRBV27 and TRBJ1-4; TRBD1 might be the D (6 bases). The CDR3 is made up of 17 amino acids. Trimming left V 5 bases short and J 2 bases short, with 18 bases between. Germline V gene lookup returns CDR1 MNHEY and CDR2 SMNVEV (reference sequence). CDR3 protein: CASSRTTGSATNEKLFF. The CDR3 DNA is TGTGCCAGCAGTCGAACGACAGGCTCTGCTACTAATGAAAAACTGTTTTTT.

This sequence joins TRBV6-5 and TRBJ2-7; 7 nucleotides align to TRBD1. Trimming removed 2 bases from V and 0 bases from J; junction bases left unmatched: 4. Per the germline V gene, CDR1 is MNHEY and CDR2 is SVGAGI. CDR3 length: 15 residues. CDR3 amino acids: CASSYGQESSYEQYF. DNA of the CDR3: TGTGCCAGCAGTTACGGACAGGAGAGCTCCTACGAGCAGTACTTC.

In this sample, this clone turned up a few times. Other DNA sequences in the sample encode the same CDR3. CDR3 nucleotides: TGTGCCAGCAGGGGGCAAGAGACCCAGTACTTC. Its translation is CASRGQETQYF. The genes are TRBV7-2 and TRBJ2-5, with no clear D. Trimming stripped 6 bases from V and 2 bases from J, with 4 bases between. Germline V gene data show CDR1 as SGHTA and CDR2 as FQGNSA. The CDR3 runs to 11 residues.

This chain links TRBV27 with TRBJ2-1; 9 bases match TRBD2. The germline gives CDR1 MNHEY, CDR2 SMNVEV (reference sequence). The CDR3 is 17 amino acids. V dropped 5 bases and J dropped 10; count of bases not matched to a gene: 18. The CDR3 loop reads CASSTPIAGVRLGEQFF. The CDR3, as DNA: TGTGCCAGCAGTACACCTATAGCGGGAGTTAGACTGGGGGAGCAGTTCTTC.

This clone showed up just a few times. The CDR3 is CASSTRQVYAVFGTGELFF. The CDR3 DNA follows: TGTGCCAGCAGCACCCGACAGGTGTACGCGGTCTTCGGTACCGGGGAGCTGTTTTTT. This chain joins TRBV7-2 and TRBJ2-2; D possibly corresponds to TRBD1 (6 bases). The CDR3 runs 19 residues. Trimming took 5 bases from V and 5 from J, leaving 27 bases between them. CDR1 SGHTA and CDR2 FQGNSA come from the germline V gene.

A few counts support this clone. V is TRBV7-2 and J is TRBJ2-7; TRBD2 is a possible D gene (6 bases). The ends were cut back, 5 bases at V and 3 bases at J, with 17 bases in the middle. The germline CDR1 and CDR2 sequences are SGHTA and FQGNSA. The CDR3 has 15 amino acids. The CDR3 DNA is TGTGCCAGCAGCCAAAACGTTGGGACTCGCTACGAGCAGTACTTC. Protein sequence: CASSQNVGTRYEQYF.

The CDR3 DNA is TGCGCCAGCAGCTCCGGCCGGACAGGGTCAGATACGCAGTATTTT. Its translation is CASSSGRTGSDTQYF. The chain employs TRBV5-1 and TRBJ2-3, with 8 bases that match TRBD1. Unmatched junction bases numbered 7, after V lost 3 bases and J lost 4 bases. The length of the CDR3 is 15 residues. The germline CDR1 and CDR2 sequences are SGHRS and YFSETQ.

This clone was seen a few times. Other nucleotide sequences from this sample produce the same CDR3. The chain recombines TRBV18 with TRBJ1-3; D is perhaps TRBD1 (6 bases). The germline CDR1 and CDR2 sequences are KGHSH and LQKENI. This CDR3 contains 14 residues. V lost 3 bases and J lost 0, with 6 bases in between. CDR3 DNA sequence: TGTGCCAGCTCACCGGACAGCTCTGGAAACACCATATATTTT. Encoded protein: CASSPDSSGNTIYF.

There are a few counts of this clone. The rearrangement links TRBV7-2 to TRBJ2-7; the D call may be TRBD1 or TRBD2 (6 bases each). Germline assignment: CDR1 SGHTA and CDR2 FQGNSA. V was trimmed by 1 base and J by 2 bases, leaving 15 bases between them. The CDR3 has 16 amino acids. CDR3 amino acids: CASSLVGSGATYEQYF. In DNA form, the CDR3 reads TGTGCCAGCAGCTTAGTAGGGTCGGGGGCAACCTACGAGCAGTACTTC.

This clone was seen only a few times. This rearrangement joins TRBV30 to TRBJ1-1; 7 bases agree with TRBD1. The ends lost 2 bases at V and 6 bases at J; junction bases unmatched: 6. CDR3 length equals 13 residues. Germline-derived CDR1 and CDR2 are GTSNPN and SVGIG (reference sequence). The CDR3 spells CAWSRGLEAEAFF. As DNA, the CDR3 is TGTGCCTGGAGTAGGGGGCTGGAGGCTGAAGCTTTCTTT. Full variable domain (missing parts from reference TRBV30 and TRBJ1-1): SQTIHQWPATLVQPVGSPLSLECTVEGTSNPNLYWYRQAAGRGLQLLFYSVGIGQISSEVPQNLSASRPQDRQFILSSKKLLLSDSGFYLCAWSRGLEAEAFFGQGTRLTVV.

This clone has a handful of counts. This chain joins TRBV28 and TRBJ2-1, with no clear D. The germline V gene encodes CDR1 MDHEN and CDR2 SYDVKM. Trimming removed 5 bases from V and 2 bases from J, with 4 bases in between. The CDR3 runs 12 residues. CDR3 residues: CASSVTYNEQFF. The DNA for the CDR3 is TGTGCCAGCAGTGTGACCTACAATGAGCAGTTCTTC.

This clone has just a few counts. This chain connects TRBV14 to TRBJ2-7; no clear D gene. Deletions cut 0 bases from V and 2 bases from J, with 5 bases between. Germline CDR1 SGHDN, CDR2 FVKESK. The CDR3 length is 13 residues. The CDR3 region has the DNA TGTGCCAGCAGCCAAGAATCCGCCTACGAGCAGTACTTC. It codes for CASSQESAYEQYF.

This chain joins TRBV10-3 and TRBJ2-1, with TRBD1 identical over 7 bases. With 6 bases clipped from V and 8 bases from J, the junction kept 10 bases outside the gene matches. The CDR3 extends over 14 amino acids. Germline CDR1 reads ENHRY; CDR2 reads SYGVKD. This CDR3 is CAISRQGEGDEQFF. CDR3 coding DNA: TGTGCCATCAGCCGACAGGGTGAAGGGGATGAGCAGTTCTTC.

This clone showed up just a few times. The chain combines TRBV27 with TRBJ2-7; D uncertain. The germline gives CDR1 MNHEY, CDR2 SMNVEV (reference sequence). This CDR3 has 13 amino acids. V gave up 6 bases and J gave up 2 bases, with 11 bases separating them. CDR3: CASSIVYAYEQYF. The CDR3 bases are TGTGCCAGCAGCATAGTTTACGCCTACGAGCAGTACTTC.

The CDR3 here is CASSPPTGEETQYF. Written as DNA, the CDR3 is TGTGCCAGCTCACCACCGACAGGGGAAGAGACCCAGTACTTC. This chain links TRBV18 with TRBJ2-5; 8 nucleotides agree with TRBD1. The CDR3 has 14 amino acids. Per germline, CDR1 KGHSH and CDR2 LQKENI. V trimming: 0 bases; J trimming: 3 bases; junction bases outside the gene matches: 0.

The V gene is TRBV30, the J gene TRBJ2-1; the D is unclear. This CDR3 contains 14 residues. Between the trimmed V and J ends, which lost 4 bases and 4 bases, there was a span of 14 bases. CDR1 and CDR2 from the germline V gene are GTSNPN and SVGIG (reference sequence). The CDR3 DNA reads TGTGCCTGGAACAAGGTTTTACCATACAATGAGCAGTTCTTC. Translating it yields CAWNKVLPYNEQFF.

This clone has only a few counts. The same CDR3 also results from other DNA sequences found in this sample. CDR3: CASSPSQETQYF. DNA of the CDR3: TGTGCCAGCTCACCGAGTCAAGAGACCCAGTACTTC. The chain recombines TRBV18 with TRBJ2-5; D not certain. This CDR3 has 12 amino acids. Germline CDR1 KGHSH, CDR2 LQKENI. The V end lost 3 bases, the J end lost 2 bases, and 4 bases lay between the germline ends.

The chain joins TRBV9 to TRBJ1-5; D unresolved. The CDR3 covers 13 residues. CDR1 and CDR2 (germline): SGDLS, YYNGEE. V gave up 3 bases and J gave up 4 bases, with 8 bases separating them. This CDR3 reads CASSDDGNQPQHF. The CDR3 DNA is TGTGCCAGCAGCGACGACGGTAATCAGCCCCAGCATTTT.

In its sample, this clone was seen a few times. Other DNA sequences in the sample encode the same CDR3. The rearrangement uses TRBV30 and TRBJ1-5; 7 bases align to TRBD1. This CDR3 spans 13 amino acids. Germline assignment: CDR1 GTSNPN and CDR2 SVGIG (reference sequence). The V and J ends lost 0 bases and 6 bases, in that order; junction bases with no gene match: 2. The CDR3 DNA sequence: TGTGCCTGGAGTGTCAGGGGGGCTCAGCCCCAGCATTTT. As protein: CAWSVRGAQPQHF.

This clone turned up a few times. This chain uses TRBV5-1 with TRBJ2-3; D unclear. Germline-derived CDR1 and CDR2 are SGHRS and YFSETQ. The ends were cut back, 3 bases at V and 0 bases at J, with 5 bases in the middle. The CDR3 consists of 13 residues. The CDR3 sequence is CASSSSSTDTQYF. CDR3 sequence (DNA): TGCGCCAGCAGCTCCTCGAGCACAGATACGCAGTATTTT.

This clone was recorded a few times. The identical CDR3 is also encoded by other nucleotide sequences in the sample. This chain connects TRBV30 to TRBJ2-7; D is undetermined. The CDR3 sequence is 11 residues long. Germline lookup yields CDR1 GTSNPN and CDR2 SVGIG (reference sequence). V was shortened by 0 bases and J by 3 bases, with 3 bases between the two germline ends. CDR3 in amino acids: CAWSVFYEQYF. For the CDR3, the DNA is TGTGCCTGGAGTGTATTCTACGAGCAGTACTTC.

Only a few counts were recorded for this clone. The chain is built from TRBV7-2 and TRBJ1-2, with a possible D match to TRBD1 (6 bases). The CDR3 contains 11 residues. Germline V gene sequence: CDR1 SGHTA, CDR2 FQGNSA. The germline V and J ends were trimmed by 5 bases and 8 bases, with 9 bases remaining between them. The CDR3 sequence is CASSPQGGYTF. In DNA, the CDR3 is TGTGCCAGCAGCCCCCAGGGGGGCTACACCTTC.

This clone turned up a few times. J is TRBJ2-1 and V is TRBV5-1; 9 bases line up with TRBD2. In germline, CDR1 is SGHRS, CDR2 YFSETQ. With V trimmed by 2 bases and J by 10 bases, 16 bases remained unmatched. The CDR3 sequence is 17 residues long. CDR3 nucleotides: TGCGCCAGCAGCTTCGATCCGGGACTAGCCTTATCAAGGGAGCAGTTCTTC. Its protein is CASSFDPGLALSREQFF.

This clone has a handful of counts. Other DNA sequences in the same sample also yield this CDR3. CDR3 residues: CASSLVPDTQYF. As DNA, the CDR3 is TGTGCCAGCAGCTTAGTTCCAGATACGCAGTATTTT. The chain combines TRBV7-2 with TRBJ2-3; D unclear. With 1 base removed from V and 4 bases from J, the gap between germline ends came to 3 bases. Germline loops: CDR1 SGHTA, CDR2 FQGNSA. The CDR3 extends over 12 amino acids.

Notes on this clone: At one of its ends the junction is not consistent with the germline gene, which may arise from a read error. The chain joins TRBV7-7 to TRBJ2-5; 9 bases are shared with TRBD2. Germline V gene sequence: CDR1 SSHAT, CDR2 FNYEAQ (reference sequence). This CDR3 contains 16 residues. CDR3 sequence (DNA): TGTGCTAGCAGCTTAGGTGCGGGAGGGATCGAAGAGACCCAGTACTTC. The encoded protein is CASSLGAGGIEETQYF.

This clone was detected only once. The rearrangement joins TRBV20-1 to TRBJ2-6; D gene unclear. This CDR3 region has 11 residues. V lost 7 bases and J 2 bases, leaving 3 bases between the germline ends. Germline CDR1 DFQATT, CDR2 SNEGSKA (reference sequence). The CDR3 region is CSVTGANVLTF. In nucleotides, the CDR3 is TGCAGTGTGACTGGGGCCAACGTCCTGACTTTC.

A few counts support this clone. The J gene is TRBJ2-5, the V gene TRBV7-9; TRBD1 might be the D (5 bases). The CDR3 covers 14 residues. Germline CDR1 is SEHNR and CDR2 is FQNEAQ (reference sequence). V was cut by 3 bases and J by 5 bases, with 13 bases left in between. The CDR3 DNA follows: TGTGCCAGCAGCTTCGCAGGGATGACGGAGACCCAGTACTTC. Protein product: CASSFAGMTETQYF.

V usage is TRBV19 and J usage is TRBJ2-7; D assignment may be TRBD1 or TRBD2 (6 bases each). Trimming removed 5 bases at V and 4 bases at J, with 18 bases between. Germline V gives CDR1 LNHDA, CDR2 SQIVND (reference sequence). This CDR3 comprises 15 residues. CDR3 nucleotides: TGTGCCAGTAGTCAACAGGGCGCGGGGCTATACGAGCAGTACTTC. Its protein is CASSQQGAGLYEQYF. The whole variable domain, remainder taken from reference TRBV19 and TRBJ2-7, is DGGITQSPKYLFRKEGQNVTLSCEQNLNHDAMYWYRQDPGQGLRLIYYSQIVNDFQKGDIAEGYSVSREKKESFPLTVTSAQKNPTAFYLCASSQQGAGLYEQYFGPGTRLTVT.